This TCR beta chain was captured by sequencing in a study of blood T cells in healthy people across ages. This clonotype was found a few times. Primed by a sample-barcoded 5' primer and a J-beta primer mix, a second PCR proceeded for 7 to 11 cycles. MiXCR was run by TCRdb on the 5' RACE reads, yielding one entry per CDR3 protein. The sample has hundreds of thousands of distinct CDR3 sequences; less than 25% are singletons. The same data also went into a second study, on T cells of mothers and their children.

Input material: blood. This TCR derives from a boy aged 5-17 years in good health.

The CDR3 is CATSRDKRLETDTQYF. CDR3 coding DNA: TGTGCCACCAGCAGAGATAAGAGGTTAGAGACAGATACGCAGTATTTT. V is TRBV15 and J is TRBJ2-3, with unresolved D. V was clipped by 0 bases and J by 3 bases, with 13 bases between them. Looked up from germline, CDR1 is LNHNV and CDR2 is YYDKDF (reference sequence). The CDR3 runs 16 residues.